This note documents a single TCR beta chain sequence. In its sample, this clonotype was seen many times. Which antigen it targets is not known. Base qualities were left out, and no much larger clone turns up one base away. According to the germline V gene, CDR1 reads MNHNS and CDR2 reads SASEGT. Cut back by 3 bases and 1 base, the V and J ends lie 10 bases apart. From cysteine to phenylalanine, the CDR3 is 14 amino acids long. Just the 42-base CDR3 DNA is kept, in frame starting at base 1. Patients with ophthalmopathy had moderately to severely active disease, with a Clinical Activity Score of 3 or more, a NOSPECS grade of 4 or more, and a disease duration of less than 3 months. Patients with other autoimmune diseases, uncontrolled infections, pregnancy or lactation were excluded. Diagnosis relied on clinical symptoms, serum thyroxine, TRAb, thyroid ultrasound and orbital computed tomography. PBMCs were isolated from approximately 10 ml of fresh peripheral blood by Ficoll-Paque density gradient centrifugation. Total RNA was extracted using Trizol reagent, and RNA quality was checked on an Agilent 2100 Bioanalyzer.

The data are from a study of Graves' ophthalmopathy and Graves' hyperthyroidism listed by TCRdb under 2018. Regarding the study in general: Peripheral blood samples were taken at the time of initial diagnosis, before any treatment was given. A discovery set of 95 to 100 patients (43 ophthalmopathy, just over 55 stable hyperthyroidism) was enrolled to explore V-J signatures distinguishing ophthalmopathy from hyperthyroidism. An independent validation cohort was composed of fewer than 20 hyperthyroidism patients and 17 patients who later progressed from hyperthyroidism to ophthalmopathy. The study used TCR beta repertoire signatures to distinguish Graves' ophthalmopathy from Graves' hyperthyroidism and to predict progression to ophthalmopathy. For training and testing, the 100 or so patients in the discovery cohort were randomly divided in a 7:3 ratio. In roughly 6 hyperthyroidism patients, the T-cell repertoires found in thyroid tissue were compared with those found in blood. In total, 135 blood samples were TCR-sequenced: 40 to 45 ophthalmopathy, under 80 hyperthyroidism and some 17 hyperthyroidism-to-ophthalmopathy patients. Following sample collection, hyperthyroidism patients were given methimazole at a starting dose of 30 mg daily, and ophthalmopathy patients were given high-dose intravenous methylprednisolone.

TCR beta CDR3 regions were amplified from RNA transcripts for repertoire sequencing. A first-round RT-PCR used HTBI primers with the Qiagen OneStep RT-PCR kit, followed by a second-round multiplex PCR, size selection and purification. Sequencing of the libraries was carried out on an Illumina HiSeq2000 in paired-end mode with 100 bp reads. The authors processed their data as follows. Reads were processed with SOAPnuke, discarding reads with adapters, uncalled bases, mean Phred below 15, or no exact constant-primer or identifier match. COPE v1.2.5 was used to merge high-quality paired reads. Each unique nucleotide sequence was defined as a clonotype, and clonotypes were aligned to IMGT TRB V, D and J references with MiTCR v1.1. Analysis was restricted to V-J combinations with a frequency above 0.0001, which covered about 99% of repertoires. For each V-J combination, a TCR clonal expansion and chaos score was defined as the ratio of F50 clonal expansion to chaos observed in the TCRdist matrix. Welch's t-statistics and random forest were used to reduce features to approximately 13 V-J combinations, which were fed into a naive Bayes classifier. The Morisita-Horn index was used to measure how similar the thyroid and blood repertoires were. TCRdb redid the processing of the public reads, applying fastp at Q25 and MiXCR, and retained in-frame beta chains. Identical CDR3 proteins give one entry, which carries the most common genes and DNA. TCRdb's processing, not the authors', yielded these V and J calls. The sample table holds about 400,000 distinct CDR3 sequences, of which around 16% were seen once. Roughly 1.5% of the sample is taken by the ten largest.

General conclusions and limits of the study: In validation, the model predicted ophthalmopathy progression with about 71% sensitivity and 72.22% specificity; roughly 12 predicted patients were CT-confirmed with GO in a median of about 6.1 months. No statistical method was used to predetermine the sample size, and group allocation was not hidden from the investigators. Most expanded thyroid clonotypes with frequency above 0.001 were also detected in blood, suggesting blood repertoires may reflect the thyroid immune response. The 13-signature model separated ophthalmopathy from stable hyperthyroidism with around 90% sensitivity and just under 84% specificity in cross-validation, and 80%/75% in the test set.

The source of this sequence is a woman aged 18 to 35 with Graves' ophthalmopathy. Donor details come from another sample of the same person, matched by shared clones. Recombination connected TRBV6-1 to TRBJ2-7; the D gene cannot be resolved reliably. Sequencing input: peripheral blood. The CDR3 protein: CASSDLLVSYEQYF. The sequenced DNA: TGTGCCAGCAGTGATCTTCTAGTTTCCTACGAGCAGTACTTC.